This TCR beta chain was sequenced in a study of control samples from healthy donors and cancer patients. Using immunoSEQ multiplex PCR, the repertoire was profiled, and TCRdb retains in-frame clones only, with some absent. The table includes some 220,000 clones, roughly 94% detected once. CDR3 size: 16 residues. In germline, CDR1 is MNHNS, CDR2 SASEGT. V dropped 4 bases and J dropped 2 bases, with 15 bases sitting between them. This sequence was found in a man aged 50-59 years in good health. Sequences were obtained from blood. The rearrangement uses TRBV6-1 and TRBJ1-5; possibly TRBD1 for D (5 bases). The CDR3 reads CASSGGGTRGNQPQHF. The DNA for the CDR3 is TGTGCCAGCAGTGGAGGAGGCACCAGGGGCAATCAGCCCCAGCATTTT.